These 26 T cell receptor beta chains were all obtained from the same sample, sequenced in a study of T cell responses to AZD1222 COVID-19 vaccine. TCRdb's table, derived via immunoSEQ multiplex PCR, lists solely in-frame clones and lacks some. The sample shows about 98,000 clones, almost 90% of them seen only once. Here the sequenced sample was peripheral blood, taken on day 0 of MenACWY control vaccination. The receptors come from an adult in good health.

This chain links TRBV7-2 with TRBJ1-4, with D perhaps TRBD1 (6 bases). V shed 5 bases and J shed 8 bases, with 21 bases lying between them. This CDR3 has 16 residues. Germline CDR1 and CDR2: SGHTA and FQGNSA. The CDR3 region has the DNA TGTGCCAGCAGCCCCTCTCGGGGGGCCCTAGGAGAAAAACTGTTTTTT. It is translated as CASSPSRGALGEKLFF.

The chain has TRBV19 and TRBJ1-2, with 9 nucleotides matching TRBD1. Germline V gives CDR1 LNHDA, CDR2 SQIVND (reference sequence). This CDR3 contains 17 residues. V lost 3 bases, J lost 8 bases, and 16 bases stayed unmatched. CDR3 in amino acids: CASSISTDTGGILGYTF. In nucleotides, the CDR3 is TGTGCCAGTAGTATCTCAACCGACACAGGGGGCATCTTGGGCTACACCTTC. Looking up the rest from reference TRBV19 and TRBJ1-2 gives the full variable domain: DGGITQSPKYLFRKEGQNVTLSCEQNLNHDAMYWYRQDPGQGLRLIYYSQIVNDFQKGDIAEGYSVSREKKESFPLTVTSAQKNPTAFYLCASSISTDTGGILGYTFGSGTRLTVV.

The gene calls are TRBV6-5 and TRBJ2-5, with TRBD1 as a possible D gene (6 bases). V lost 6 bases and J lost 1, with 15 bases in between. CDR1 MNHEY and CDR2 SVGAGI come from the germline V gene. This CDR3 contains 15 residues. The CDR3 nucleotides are TGTGCCAGCAGCCGCTTCGACAGGCCCCAAGAGACCCAGTACTTC. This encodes CASSRFDRPQETQYF.

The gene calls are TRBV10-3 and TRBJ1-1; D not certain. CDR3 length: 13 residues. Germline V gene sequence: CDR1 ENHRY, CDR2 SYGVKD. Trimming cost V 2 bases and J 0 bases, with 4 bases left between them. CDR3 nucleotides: TGTGCCATCAGTGAGACCATGAACACTGAAGCTTTCTTT. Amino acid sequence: CAISETMNTEAFF.

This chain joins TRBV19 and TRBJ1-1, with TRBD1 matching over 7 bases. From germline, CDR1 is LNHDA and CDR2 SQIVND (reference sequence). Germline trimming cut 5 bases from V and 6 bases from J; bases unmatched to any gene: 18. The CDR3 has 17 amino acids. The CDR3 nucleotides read TGTGCCAGTAGTCTATTCCAAAGGACAGGCTTAGACCCTGAAGCTTTCTTT. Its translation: CASSLFQRTGLDPEAFF.

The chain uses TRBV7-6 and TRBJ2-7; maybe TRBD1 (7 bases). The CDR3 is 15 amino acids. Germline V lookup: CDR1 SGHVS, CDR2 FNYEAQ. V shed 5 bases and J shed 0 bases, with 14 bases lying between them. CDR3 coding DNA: TGTGCCAGCAGCGGGGGGACAGCCTCCTCCTACGAGCAGTACTTC. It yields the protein CASSGGTASSYEQYF.

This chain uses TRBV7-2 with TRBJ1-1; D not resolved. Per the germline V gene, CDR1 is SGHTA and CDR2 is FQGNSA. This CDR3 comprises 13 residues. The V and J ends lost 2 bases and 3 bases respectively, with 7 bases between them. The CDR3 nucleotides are TGTGCCAGCAGCTTATGGGGAGACACTGAAGCTTTCTTT. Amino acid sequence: CASSLWGDTEAFF.

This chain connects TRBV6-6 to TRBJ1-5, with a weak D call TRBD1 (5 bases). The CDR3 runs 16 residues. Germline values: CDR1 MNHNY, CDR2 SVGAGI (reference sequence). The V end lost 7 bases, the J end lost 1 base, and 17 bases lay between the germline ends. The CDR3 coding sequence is TGTGCCAGCACTCTAGGGACGTCAGGAAGCAATCAGCCCCAGCATTTT. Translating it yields CASTLGTSGSNQPQHF.

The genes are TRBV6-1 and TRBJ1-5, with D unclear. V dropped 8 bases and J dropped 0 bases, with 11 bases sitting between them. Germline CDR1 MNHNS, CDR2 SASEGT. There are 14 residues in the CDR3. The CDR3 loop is CASLDKNSNQPQHF. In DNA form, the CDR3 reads TGTGCCAGCCTAGACAAAAATAGCAATCAGCCCCAGCATTTT.

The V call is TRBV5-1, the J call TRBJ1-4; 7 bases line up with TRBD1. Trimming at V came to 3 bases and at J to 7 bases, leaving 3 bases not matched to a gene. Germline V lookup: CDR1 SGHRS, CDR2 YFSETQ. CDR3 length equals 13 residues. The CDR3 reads CASSSSGGEKLFF. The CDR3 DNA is TGCGCCAGCAGCTCCTCAGGGGGTGAAAAACTGTTTTTT.

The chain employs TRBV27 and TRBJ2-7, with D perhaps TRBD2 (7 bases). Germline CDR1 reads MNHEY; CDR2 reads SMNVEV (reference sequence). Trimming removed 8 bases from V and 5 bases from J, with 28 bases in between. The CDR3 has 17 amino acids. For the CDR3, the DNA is TGTGCCAGCCGTCGGGGGGATGGCGGGGGCCTGTGGAACGAGCAGTACTTC. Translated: CASRRGDGGGLWNEQYF.

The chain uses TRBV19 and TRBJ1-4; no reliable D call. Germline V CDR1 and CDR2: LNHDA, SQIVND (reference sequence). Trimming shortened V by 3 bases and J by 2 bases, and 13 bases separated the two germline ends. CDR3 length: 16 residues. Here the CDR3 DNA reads TGTGCCAGTAGTATCCGGGGATGGTCCACTAATGAAAAACTGTTTTTT. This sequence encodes CASSIRGWSTNEKLFF.

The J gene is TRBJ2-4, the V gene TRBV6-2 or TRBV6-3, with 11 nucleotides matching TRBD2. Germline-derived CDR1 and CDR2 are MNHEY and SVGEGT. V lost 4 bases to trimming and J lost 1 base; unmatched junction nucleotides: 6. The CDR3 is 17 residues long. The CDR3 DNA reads TGTGCCAGCAGTTTTACTAGCGGGGGCGGGGCCAAAAACATTCAGTACTTC. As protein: CASSFTSGGGAKNIQYF.

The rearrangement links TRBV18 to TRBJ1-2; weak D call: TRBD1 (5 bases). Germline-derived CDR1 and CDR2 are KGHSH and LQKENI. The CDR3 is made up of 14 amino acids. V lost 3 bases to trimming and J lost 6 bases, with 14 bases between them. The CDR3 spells CASSPGTSTDGYTF. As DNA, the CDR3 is TGTGCCAGCTCACCCGGGACCTCAACGGATGGCTACACCTTC.

The CDR3 loop reads CSASSGGENIQYF. The CDR3 nucleotides read TGCAGTGCTAGTTCCGGGGGGGAAAACATTCAGTACTTC. This sequence joins TRBV20-1 and TRBJ2-4; TRBD2 matches 8 bases. V shed 3 bases, J shed 5 bases, and the junction held 3 bases outside the gene matches. The CDR3 runs to 13 residues. Germline V lookup: CDR1 DFQATT, CDR2 SNEGSKA (reference sequence).

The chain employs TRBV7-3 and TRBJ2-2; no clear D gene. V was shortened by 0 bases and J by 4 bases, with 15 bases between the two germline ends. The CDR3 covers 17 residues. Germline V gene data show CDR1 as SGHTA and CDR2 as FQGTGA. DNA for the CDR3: TGTGCCAGCAGCTTAACCGGGTTTATAGACCGCACCGGGGAGCTGTTTTTT. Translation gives CASSLTGFIDRTGELFF.

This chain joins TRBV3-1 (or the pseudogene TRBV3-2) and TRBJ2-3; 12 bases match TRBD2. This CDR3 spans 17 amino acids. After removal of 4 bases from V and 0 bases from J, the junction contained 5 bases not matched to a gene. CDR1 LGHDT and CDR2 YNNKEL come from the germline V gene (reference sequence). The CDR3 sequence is CASSPTGTSGSTDTQYF. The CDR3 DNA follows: TGTGCCAGCAGCCCGACCGGGACTAGCGGGAGCACAGATACGCAGTATTTT.

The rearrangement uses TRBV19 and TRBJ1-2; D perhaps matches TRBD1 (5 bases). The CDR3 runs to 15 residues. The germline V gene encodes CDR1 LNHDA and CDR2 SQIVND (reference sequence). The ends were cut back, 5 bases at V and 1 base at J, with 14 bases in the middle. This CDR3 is CASSAPGRNNYGYTF. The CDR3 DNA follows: TGTGCCAGTAGTGCCCCGGGACGGAATAACTATGGCTACACCTTC.

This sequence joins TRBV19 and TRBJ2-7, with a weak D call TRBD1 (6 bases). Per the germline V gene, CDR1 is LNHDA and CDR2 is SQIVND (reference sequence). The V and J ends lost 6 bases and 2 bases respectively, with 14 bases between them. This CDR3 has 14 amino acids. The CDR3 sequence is CASRAPGQTYEQYF. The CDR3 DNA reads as TGTGCCAGTAGGGCACCGGGACAAACCTACGAGCAGTACTTC.

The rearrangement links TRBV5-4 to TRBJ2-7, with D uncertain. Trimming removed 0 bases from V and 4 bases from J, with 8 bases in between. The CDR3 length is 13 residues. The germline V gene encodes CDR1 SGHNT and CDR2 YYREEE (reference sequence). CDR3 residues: CASSLDFKYEQYF. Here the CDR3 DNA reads TGTGCCAGCAGCTTGGACTTCAAATACGAGCAGTACTTC.

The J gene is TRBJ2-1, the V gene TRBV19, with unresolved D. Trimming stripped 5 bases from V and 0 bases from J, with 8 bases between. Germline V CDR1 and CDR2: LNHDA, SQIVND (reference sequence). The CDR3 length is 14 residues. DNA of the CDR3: TGTGCCAGTAGTCCCACGGTCTCCTACAATGAGCAGTTCTTC. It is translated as CASSPTVSYNEQFF.

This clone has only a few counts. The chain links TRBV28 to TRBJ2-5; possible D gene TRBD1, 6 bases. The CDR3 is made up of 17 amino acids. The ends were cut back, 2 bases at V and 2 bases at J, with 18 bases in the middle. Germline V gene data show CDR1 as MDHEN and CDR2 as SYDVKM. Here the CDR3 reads CASSLGLFGQPQETQYF. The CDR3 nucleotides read TGTGCCAGCAGTTTAGGGCTTTTCGGACAGCCACAAGAGACCCAGTACTTC.

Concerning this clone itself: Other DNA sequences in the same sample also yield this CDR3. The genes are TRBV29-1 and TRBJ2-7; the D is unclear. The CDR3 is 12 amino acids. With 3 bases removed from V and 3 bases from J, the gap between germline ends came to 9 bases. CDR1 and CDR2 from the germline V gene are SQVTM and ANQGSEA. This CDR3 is CSVETADYEQYF. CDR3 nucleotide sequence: TGCAGCGTTGAGACGGCGGACTACGAGCAGTACTTC.

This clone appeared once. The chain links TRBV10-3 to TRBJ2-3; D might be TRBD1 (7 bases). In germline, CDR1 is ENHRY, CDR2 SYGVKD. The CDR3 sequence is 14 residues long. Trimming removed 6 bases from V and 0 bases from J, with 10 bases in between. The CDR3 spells CAISGGQSTDTQYF. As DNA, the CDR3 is TGTGCCATCAGCGGGGGACAGAGCACAGATACGCAGTATTTT.

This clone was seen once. CDR3 protein: CARSLGAGGNPNEQFF. CDR3 DNA: TGTGCCAGAAGCTTAGGAGCGGGGGGTAACCCCAATGAGCAGTTCTTC. V is TRBV5-3 and J is TRBJ2-1; 9 positions agree with TRBD2. TRBV5-3 is placed among ORFs of uncertain function. The trim removed 2 bases at V and 6 bases at J, leaving 9 bases unmatched. The CDR3 runs to 16 residues.

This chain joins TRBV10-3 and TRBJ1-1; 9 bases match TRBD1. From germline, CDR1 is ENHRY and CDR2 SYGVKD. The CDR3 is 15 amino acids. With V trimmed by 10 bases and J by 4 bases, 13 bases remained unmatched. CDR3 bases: TGTGCCACCAAAACCTCCACAGGGGGCGGCACTGAAGCTTTCTTT. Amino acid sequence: CATKTSTGGGTEAFF.